Below are 15 T cell receptor beta chains sequenced from a single sample in a study of blood T cell repertoires in COVID-19. The assay was immunoSEQ multiplex PCR, and TCRdb's table has in-frame clones only and misses some. The sample lists 200,000 or so clones; 88% were seen once. The material sequenced was peripheral blood. The receptors come from a man in his fifties or sixties with COVID-19, enrolled during active disease.

This clone was counted once. CDR3 amino acids: CASSFGSLALYNEQFF. The CDR3 DNA reads as TGTGCCAGCAGCTTCGGGAGCCTAGCGCTCTACAATGAGCAGTTCTTC. J is TRBJ2-1 and V is TRBV11-2; D might be TRBD2 (6 bases). The CDR3 loop spans 16 amino acids. V was cut by 3 bases and J by 3 bases, with 15 bases left in between. Looked up from germline, CDR1 is SGHAT and CDR2 is FQNNGV.

The chain couples TRBV29-1 to TRBJ1-1; 7 positions match TRBD1. Germline trimming cut 6 bases from V and 3 bases from J; bases unmatched to any gene: 7. Germline V gene sequence: CDR1 SQVTM, CDR2 ANQGSEA. CDR3 length equals 13 residues. CDR3 residues: CSVLDRVYTEAFF. CDR3 nucleotide sequence: TGCAGCGTCCTTGACAGGGTCTACACTGAAGCTTTCTTT.

This clone has a single count. J is TRBJ2-1 and V is TRBV12-3 or TRBV12-4; a weak D match, TRBD2 (7 bases). V gave up 6 bases and J gave up 10 bases, with 16 bases separating them. The CDR3 loop spans 13 amino acids. The CDR3 DNA reads as TGTGCCAGCAGCCCTACAGGGAGGGGGGAGCAGTTCTTC. It specifies CASSPTGRGEQFF.

The chain combines TRBV4-2 with TRBJ1-5, with TRBD1 as a possible D gene (5 bases). V lost 0 bases and J 1 base, leaving 10 bases between the germline ends. This CDR3 comprises 16 residues. CDR1 LGHNA and CDR2 YNFKEQ come from the germline V gene. CDR3 nucleotides: TGTGCCAGCAGCCAAGATGTGGGGGGGAGCAATCAGCCCCAGCATTTT. As protein: CASSQDVGGSNQPQHF.

V gene TRBV2 combines with J gene TRBJ1-6; D gene ambiguous. The CDR3 contains 9 residues. Germline V CDR1 and CDR2: SNHLY, FYNNEI. Trimming shortened V by 10 bases and J by 9 bases, and 4 bases separated the two germline ends. DNA for the CDR3: TGTGCCACCTCTTCACCCCTCCACTTT. It encodes CATSSPLHF.

The chain couples TRBV11-1 to TRBJ2-5; 8 bases fit TRBD1. CDR3 length equals 16 residues. J lost 2 bases, V lost 5 bases, and 10 bases had no gene match. Germline V lookup: CDR1 SGHAT, CDR2 FQDESV (reference sequence). CDR3 in amino acids: CASSPLGTGLQETQYF. For the CDR3, the DNA is TGTGCCAGCAGCCCCCTCGGGACAGGTTTACAAGAGACCCAGTACTTC. Filled out from reference TRBV11-1 and TRBJ2-5, the complete variable domain reads EAEVAQSPRYKITEKSQAVAFWCDPISGHATLYWYRQILGQGPELLVQFQDESVVDDSQLPKDRFSAERLKGVDSTLKIQPAELGDSAMYLCASSPLGTGLQETQYFGPGTRLLVL.

This clone was recorded once. The J gene is TRBJ1-6, the V gene TRBV28; D remains ambiguous. This CDR3 has 14 amino acids. Germline CDR1 reads MDHEN; CDR2 reads SYDVKM. The V end was cut by 8 bases, the J end by 8 bases, with 16 bases between. This CDR3 reads CASAAFTRYSPLHF. As DNA, the CDR3 is TGTGCCAGCGCGGCCTTCACAAGGTATTCACCCCTCCACTTT.

This chain connects TRBV5-1 to TRBJ1-1; TRBD1 matches at 8 bases. This CDR3 is built from 18 residues. Looked up from germline, CDR1 is SGHRS and CDR2 is YFSETQ. The ends lost 4 bases at V and 4 bases at J; junction bases unmatched: 18. This CDR3 reads CASSRTGGAPGGGTEAFF. The CDR3 region has the DNA TGCGCCAGCAGCAGAACAGGGGGAGCCCCGGGCGGTGGCACTGAAGCTTTCTTT.

V usage is TRBV6-5 and J usage is TRBJ2-7; possible D gene TRBD1, 6 bases. CDR3 length equals 13 residues. Germline lookup yields CDR1 MNHEY and CDR2 SVGAGI. With 7 bases removed from V and 2 bases from J, the gap between germline ends came to 12 bases. CDR3 residues: CASTTQGTYEQYF. CDR3 nucleotide sequence: TGTGCCAGCACAACGCAGGGGACCTACGAGCAGTACTTC.

The chain joins TRBV5-1 to TRBJ1-3; TRBD1 agrees at 7 bases. Germline V gives CDR1 SGHRS, CDR2 YFSETQ. J lost 3 bases, V lost 0 bases, and 3 bases had no gene match. This CDR3 has 15 amino acids. The CDR3 sequence is CASSLGQGGGNTIYF. In nucleotides, the CDR3 is TGCGCCAGCAGCTTGGGACAGGGAGGTGGAAACACCATATATTTT.

The V gene is TRBV7-9, the J gene TRBJ2-7; no firm D call. The CDR3 runs 13 residues. V was shortened by 5 bases and J by 7 bases, with 15 bases between the two germline ends. The germline gives CDR1 SEHNR, CDR2 FQNEAQ (reference sequence). The CDR3 sequence: CASSLYPAREQYF. The CDR3 DNA sequence: TGTGCCAGCAGCCTCTACCCTGCCAGGGAGCAGTACTTC.

The J gene is TRBJ2-7, the V gene TRBV19, with TRBD1 matching 8 bases. This CDR3 region has 15 residues. Trimming removed 7 bases from V and 4 bases from J; junction bases left unmatched: 12. Looked up from germline, CDR1 is LNHDA and CDR2 is SQIVND (reference sequence). This CDR3 is CASKVSGGESYEQYF. The CDR3 DNA follows: TGTGCCAGTAAGGTTTCAGGGGGCGAATCGTACGAGCAGTACTTC.

The V and J genes are TRBV4-2 and TRBJ2-3, with D unclear. The V gene lost 3 bases and the J gene lost 0 bases, with 13 bases spanning the gap. There are 16 residues in the CDR3. CDR1 and CDR2 (germline): LGHNA, YNFKEQ. The CDR3 protein is CASSQDGVTSTDTQYF. The CDR3 DNA reads as TGTGCCAGCAGCCAGGATGGCGTGACTAGCACAGATACGCAGTATTTT.

The chain links TRBV10-3 to TRBJ1-2; D call uncertain. Germline CDR1 reads ENHRY; CDR2 reads SYGVKD. This CDR3 spans 13 amino acids. Trimming took off 4 bases at V and 1 base at J, with 7 bases between the two ends. As DNA, the CDR3 is TGTGCCATCAGTGGCCCTAATAACTATGGCTACACCTTC. This translates into CAISGPNNYGYTF.

V is TRBV19 and J is TRBJ2-7, with D perhaps matching TRBD1 (6 bases). The germline V gene encodes CDR1 LNHDA and CDR2 SQIVND (reference sequence). Between the trimmed V and J ends, which lost 6 bases and 1 base, there was a span of 19 bases. This CDR3 region has 16 residues. The CDR3, as DNA: TGTGCCAGTAGCATTTCCGCCAGACAGGCTTCCTACGAGCAGTACTTC. Protein product: CASSISARQASYEQYF. The complete variable domain, with remaining parts taken from reference TRBV19 and TRBJ2-7, reads DGGITQSPKYLFRKEGQNVTLSCEQNLNHDAMYWYRQDPGQGLRLIYYSQIVNDFQKGDIAEGYSVSREKKESFPLTVTSAQKNPTAFYLCASSISARQASYEQYFGPGTRLTVT.